This T cell receptor beta chain is drawn from a study of Tregs in tolerant kidney transplant recipients. The repertoire was sequenced with immunoSEQ multiplex PCR; TCRdb's copy has only in-frame clones and lacks some. The repertoire holds several thousand clones, with around 90% as singletons. Comment on this clone: Its antigen remains unidentified.

This TCR was sampled from a human patient who received a combined kidney and bone marrow transplant. The sample consisted of Tregs from blood cultured with allogeneic cells, taken before the transplant.

CDR3 coding DNA: TGCGCCAGCGGGGGGGCCTATGGCTACACCTTC. Translation: CASGGAYGYTF. The rearrangement links TRBV5-1 to TRBJ1-2; D might be TRBD1 (6 bases). V was trimmed by 7 bases and J by 4 bases, leaving 8 bases between them. Germline V lookup: CDR1 SGHRS, CDR2 YFSETQ. This CDR3 region has 11 residues.